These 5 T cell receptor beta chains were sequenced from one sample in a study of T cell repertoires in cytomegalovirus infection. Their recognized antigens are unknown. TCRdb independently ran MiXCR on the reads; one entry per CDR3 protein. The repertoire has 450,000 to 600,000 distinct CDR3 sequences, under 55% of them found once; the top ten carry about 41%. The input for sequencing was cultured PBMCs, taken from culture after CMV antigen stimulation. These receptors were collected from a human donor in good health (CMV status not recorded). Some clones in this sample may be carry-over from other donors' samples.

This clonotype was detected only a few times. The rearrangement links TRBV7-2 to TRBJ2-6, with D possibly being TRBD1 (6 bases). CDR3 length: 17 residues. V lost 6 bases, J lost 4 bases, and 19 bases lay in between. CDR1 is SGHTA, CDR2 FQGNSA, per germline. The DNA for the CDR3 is TGTGCCAGCAGTAACAGGGTCGCCATGAGCGGGGCCAACGTCCTGACTTTC. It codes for CASSNRVAMSGANVLTF.

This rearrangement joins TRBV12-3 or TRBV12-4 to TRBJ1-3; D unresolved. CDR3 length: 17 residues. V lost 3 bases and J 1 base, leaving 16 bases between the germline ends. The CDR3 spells CASSLERNLGSGNTIYF. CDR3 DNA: TGTGCCAGCAGTTTGGAAAGGAATTTAGGTTCTGGAAACACCATATATTTT.

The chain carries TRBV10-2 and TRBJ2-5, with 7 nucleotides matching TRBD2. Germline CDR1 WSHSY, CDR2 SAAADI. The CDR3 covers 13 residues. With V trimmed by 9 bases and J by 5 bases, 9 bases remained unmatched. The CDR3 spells CASTTAGVETQYF. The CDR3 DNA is TGCGCCAGTACGACTGCGGGAGTGGAGACCCAGTACTTC.

The CDR3 DNA reads TGTGCCAGCAGGGCCGGGATCTACGAGCAGTACTTC. Protein sequence: CASRAGIYEQYF. The chain has TRBV6-5 and TRBJ2-7, with a possible D match to TRBD2 (5 bases). The germline gives CDR1 MNHEY, CDR2 SVGAGI. CDR3 length equals 12 residues. V was pared by 6 bases and J by 3 bases, with 9 bases between.

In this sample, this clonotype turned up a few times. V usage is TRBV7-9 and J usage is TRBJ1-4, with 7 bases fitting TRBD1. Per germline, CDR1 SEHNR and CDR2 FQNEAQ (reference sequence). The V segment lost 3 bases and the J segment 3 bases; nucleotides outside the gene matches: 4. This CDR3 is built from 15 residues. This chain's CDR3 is CASSFATGSNEKLFF. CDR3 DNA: TGTGCCAGCAGCTTCGCGACAGGGTCTAATGAAAAACTGTTTTTT.